A single sample gave rise to the 30 T cell receptor beta chains below, sequenced in a study of shared T cell receptors in the human thymus. Method: immunoSEQ multiplex PCR; TCRdb's copy keeps in-frame clones and lacks some. The table has almost 550,000 clones, about 80% seen once. This sample was shared with a second study, whose subject was human thymus T cells.

Specimen: thymocytes. The origin of the receptors is a boy less than two years old with a congenital heart defect.

V is TRBV7-6 and J is TRBJ2-4; 10 positions match TRBD2. This CDR3 spans 19 amino acids. The V and J ends lost 0 bases and 1 base, in that order; junction bases with no gene match: 9. Germline values: CDR1 SGHVS, CDR2 FNYEAQ. CDR3 DNA: TGTGCCAGCAGCTTAGCTGGGCCTAGCGGGAGTGGGGCCAAAAACATTCAGTACTTC. This sequence encodes CASSLAGPSGSGAKNIQYF.

The chain uses TRBV5-1 and TRBJ1-3; D ambiguous. Germline V gene lookup returns CDR1 SGHRS and CDR2 YFSETQ. CDR3 length equals 16 residues. Trimming took off 0 bases at V and 2 bases at J, with 12 bases between the two ends. The CDR3, as DNA: TGCGCCAGCAGCTTGGCCGGTCCCCTGCCTGGAAACACCATATATTTT. Its translation is CASSLAGPLPGNTIYF.

The V and J genes are TRBV7-4 and TRBJ2-1, with 7 bases identical to TRBD2. There are 15 residues in the CDR3. Germline lookup yields CDR1 SGHVT and CDR2 SQSDAQ. With V trimmed by 7 bases and J by 2 bases, 8 bases remained unmatched. CDR3: CASTPEAGTYNEQFF. The CDR3 coding sequence is TGTGCCAGCACCCCCGAAGCGGGAACCTACAATGAGCAGTTCTTC.

To note about this clone: The same CDR3 also results from other DNA sequences found in this sample. The chain is built from TRBV7-9 and TRBJ2-3, with 7 bases matching TRBD2. The V and J ends lost 5 bases and 1 base, in that order; junction bases with no gene match: 3. Germline assignment: CDR1 SEHNR and CDR2 FQNEAQ (reference sequence). The CDR3 totals 14 residues. The DNA for the CDR3 is TGTGCCAGCAGCCGCACTAGCGGCACAGATACGCAGTATTTT. Translating it yields CASSRTSGTDTQYF.

This clone was counted between two and nine times. V and J are TRBV4-1 and TRBJ2-4, with a tentative D call TRBD1 (5 bases). CDR3 length: 16 amino acids. V lost 0 bases to trimming and J lost 7 bases, with 16 bases between them. The germline CDR1 and CDR2 sequences are MGHRA and YSYEKL. The CDR3 nucleotides read TGCGCCAGCAGCCAAGATGGACACGACTGGGTTAACATTCAGTACTTC. Protein product: CASSQDGHDWVNIQYF.

This chain connects TRBV6-6 to TRBJ1-3; TRBD1 agrees at 8 bases. Germline CDR1 reads MNHNY; CDR2 reads SVGAGI (reference sequence). The CDR3 is made up of 13 amino acids. V shed 4 bases, J shed 6 bases, and the junction held 2 bases outside the gene matches. CDR3 nucleotides: TGTGCCAGCAGTTCAGGGGGCAAAAACACCATATATTTT. The encoded protein is CASSSGGKNTIYF.

The J gene is TRBJ2-4, the V gene TRBV4-2; D may be TRBD2 (7 bases). Trimming removed 0 bases from V and 1 base from J, with 25 bases in between. This CDR3 spans 21 amino acids. Germline values: CDR1 LGHNA, CDR2 YNFKEQ. In DNA, the CDR3 is TGTGCCAGCAGCCAAGATTCTCGTGGGAGGGCCTCTAGGGGGGCCAAAAACATTCAGTACTTC. Translation: CASSQDSRGRASRGAKNIQYF.

The CDR3 DNA reads TGTGCCAGCAGCCACGGACTAGCGGGAGGCTATGAGCAGTTCTTC. This codes for CASSHGLAGGYEQFF. The chain carries TRBV9 and TRBJ2-1; TRBD2 aligns across 14 bases. This CDR3 has 15 amino acids. After removal of 4 bases from V and 8 bases from J, the junction contained 5 bases not matched to a gene. The germline V gene encodes CDR1 SGDLS and CDR2 YYNGEE.

The chain carries TRBV27 and TRBJ1-4; D gene uncertain. The germline V gene encodes CDR1 MNHEY and CDR2 SMNVEV (reference sequence). The V end was cut by 5 bases, the J end by 0 bases, with 7 bases between. The CDR3 loop spans 14 amino acids. Here the CDR3 reads CASSPGTTNEKLFF. Here the CDR3 DNA reads TGTGCCAGCAGTCCGGGTACAACTAATGAAAAACTGTTTTTT.

The chain links TRBV5-1 to TRBJ2-1, with 11 bases matching TRBD1. The germline V gene has CDR1 SGHRS and CDR2 YFSETQ. V dropped 4 bases and J dropped 8; count of bases not matched to a gene: 11. The CDR3 is made up of 16 amino acids. The CDR3 DNA reads as TGCGCCAGCAGCCCGGCGCGGGACAGGGGGTTCTATGAGCAGTTCTTC. This encodes CASSPARDRGFYEQFF.

The J gene is TRBJ2-3, the V gene TRBV27; D may be TRBD2 (6 bases). Between the trimmed V and J ends, which lost 0 bases and 5 bases, there was a span of 18 bases. Per germline, CDR1 MNHEY and CDR2 SMNVEV (reference sequence). The CDR3 contains 17 residues. CDR3 protein: CASSLSGMVAVIDTQYF. CDR3 bases: TGTGCCAGCAGTTTATCCGGGATGGTAGCGGTGATAGATACGCAGTATTTT.

The chain joins TRBV10-1 to TRBJ1-1; D may be TRBD1 (6 bases). This CDR3 has 14 amino acids. The germline V and J ends were trimmed by 5 bases and 1 base, with 11 bases remaining between them. CDR1 and CDR2 (germline): WNHNN, SYGVQD (reference sequence). The CDR3 here is CASSPGEGNTEAFF. The DNA of the CDR3 is TGCGCCAGCAGTCCAGGGGAGGGGAACACTGAAGCTTTCTTT.

This clone was detected only a few times. The rearrangement uses TRBV15 and TRBJ2-1; 9 positions agree with TRBD2. J was trimmed by 7 bases and V by 1 base; bases with no gene match: 8. Per the germline V gene, CDR1 is LNHNV and CDR2 is YYDKDF (reference sequence). The CDR3 runs 16 residues. In nucleotides, the CDR3 is TGTGCCACCAGCAGAGGGGGTAGCGGGGGAACTAATGAGCAGTTCTTC. It yields the protein CATSRGGSGGTNEQFF.

CDR3 coding DNA: TGTGCCAGCAGTTTGTCCAGGGGGGTAAATCAGCCCCAGCATTTT. The encoded protein is CASSLSRGVNQPQHF. This chain joins TRBV28 and TRBJ1-5; 7 bases agree with TRBD1. This CDR3 is built from 15 residues. The V gene's germline CDR1 is MDHEN and CDR2 SYDVKM. Unmatched junction bases numbered 6, after V lost 3 bases and J lost 4 bases.

The chain is built from TRBV30 and TRBJ2-7; D not resolved. Trimming removed 5 bases from V and 2 bases from J, with 13 bases in between. The CDR3 runs to 13 residues. Germline values: CDR1 GTSNPN, CDR2 SVGIG (reference sequence). CDR3 sequence reads: CAWRSPGTYEQYF. DNA for the CDR3: TGTGCCTGGCGTTCCCCAGGAACCTACGAGCAGTACTTC.

The chain has TRBV19 and TRBJ1-2; D might be TRBD1 (6 bases). Per germline, CDR1 LNHDA and CDR2 SQIVND (reference sequence). Trimming stripped 7 bases from V and 5 bases from J, with 14 bases between. CDR3 length equals 13 residues. In nucleotides, the CDR3 is TGTGCCAGTATTCCAACACAGGGTTATGGCTACACCTTC. Its translation is CASIPTQGYGYTF.

The CDR3 bases are TGCGCCAGCAGTGATTTGGGCGGGCAAAGGGAGACCCAGTACTTC. Translating gives CASSDLGGQRETQYF. This chain uses TRBV10-2 with TRBJ2-5; possibly TRBD2 for D (5 bases). The CDR3 extends over 15 amino acids. The germline gives CDR1 WSHSY, CDR2 SAAADI. Between the trimmed V and J ends, which lost 3 bases and 5 bases, there was a span of 16 bases.

This sequence joins TRBV30 and TRBJ2-5, with 8 bases identical to TRBD2. Germline lookup yields CDR1 GTSNPN and CDR2 SVGIG (reference sequence). CDR3 length: 15 amino acids. V gave up 2 bases and J gave up 5 bases; unmatched junction bases: 10. CDR3 DNA sequence: TGTGCCTGGAGTACCCCCGGGGGGGGGCGGGAGACCCAGTACTTC. This codes for CAWSTPGGGRETQYF.

The V call is TRBV4-2, the J call TRBJ2-1; 8 bases line up with TRBD2. The CDR3 spans 15 residues. The germline CDR1 and CDR2 sequences are LGHNA and YNFKEQ. Germline trimming cut 4 bases from V and 14 bases from J; bases unmatched to any gene: 16. The CDR3 sequence: CASSRPGRGLGPEFF. The CDR3 bases are TGTGCCAGCAGCCGGCCCGGGCGGGGACTAGGCCCGGAGTTCTTC.

The chain couples TRBV27 to TRBJ1-2, with 9 nucleotides matching TRBD1. CDR1 and CDR2 from the germline V gene are MNHEY and SMNVEV (reference sequence). The CDR3 has 18 amino acids. V dropped 3 bases and J dropped 4; count of bases not matched to a gene: 15. The CDR3 spells CASSFRRDREEISYGYTF. The CDR3 DNA is TGTGCCAGCAGTTTCCGCCGGGACAGGGAGGAAATTAGCTATGGCTACACCTTC.

J is TRBJ2-5 and V is TRBV10-2; weak D call: TRBD2 (5 bases). There are 14 residues in the CDR3. The germline V and J ends were trimmed by 2 bases and 5 bases, with 12 bases remaining between them. Germline CDR1 reads WSHSY; CDR2 reads SAAADI. The DNA for the CDR3 is TGCGCCAGCAGTGAGACTAGAGGAATGGAGACCCAGTACTTC. Translated: CASSETRGMETQYF.

The chain is built from TRBV5-1 and TRBJ2-5, with TRBD1 matching 8 bases. Germline CDR1 is SGHRS and CDR2 is YFSETQ. Trimming took 4 bases from V and 2 from J; bases not matched to a gene: 7. This CDR3 has 15 residues. The CDR3 sequence: CASSLGQGHQETQYF. The CDR3 nucleotides read TGCGCCAGCAGCCTCGGACAGGGACATCAAGAGACCCAGTACTTC. Using reference TRBV5-1 and TRBJ2-5 for the parts outside the CDR3, the full variable domain is KAGVTQTPRYLIKTRGQQVTLSCSPISGHRSVSWYQQTPGQGLQFLFEYFSETQRNKGNFPGRFSGRQFSNSRSEMNVSTLELGDSALYLCASSLGQGHQETQYFGPGTRLLVL.

The genes are TRBV28 and TRBJ2-2; TRBD2 aligns across 9 bases. In germline, CDR1 is MDHEN, CDR2 SYDVKM. The CDR3 has 17 amino acids. With V trimmed by 8 bases and J by 1 base, 11 bases remained unmatched. DNA for the CDR3: TGTGCCAGCCGAATTCCGACTAGCGGAGGGAACACCGGGGAGCTGTTTTTT. Protein product: CASRIPTSGGNTGELFF.

This clone was counted only a few times. V gene TRBV2 combines with J gene TRBJ2-1; D gene unclear. The CDR3 contains 16 residues. The germline V gene encodes CDR1 SNHLY and CDR2 FYNNEI. V lost 2 bases and J 0 bases, leaving 11 bases between the germline ends. CDR3 sequence (DNA): TGTGCCAGCAGTGAACGTCTCGTGAGCTCCTACAATGAGCAGTTCTTC. Its protein product is CASSERLVSSYNEQFF.

The chain joins TRBV27 to TRBJ1-1, with a weak D call TRBD1 (6 bases). The germline V and J ends were trimmed by 5 bases and 6 bases, with 13 bases remaining between them. CDR3 length equals 13 residues. Germline V gives CDR1 MNHEY, CDR2 SMNVEV (reference sequence). The CDR3 loop reads CASSVQGRAEAFF. In DNA, the CDR3 is TGTGCCAGCAGTGTACAGGGTCGGGCTGAAGCTTTCTTT.

The chain links TRBV21-1 to TRBJ2-7; the table names TRBD2, a call not compared with the DNA. TRBV21-1 is labeled a pseudogene. The CDR3 is made up of 15 amino acids. The CDR3 DNA reads TGTGCCAGCAGCAAAGTAGCCCAGTCCGCCTACGAGCAGTACTTC. This translates into CASSKVAQSAYEQYF.

V gene TRBV4-3 combines with J gene TRBJ1-2; D perhaps matches TRBD1 (5 bases). The CDR3 loop spans 16 amino acids. Trimming cost V 0 bases and J 4 bases, with 15 bases left between them. CDR1 is LGHNA, CDR2 YSLEER, per germline. DNA for the CDR3: TGCGCCAGCAGCCAAGATCGGCAGCCGGGGGGCTATGGCTACACCTTC. Amino acid sequence: CASSQDRQPGGYGYTF.

The gene calls are TRBV10-3 and TRBJ2-2; D may be TRBD1 (6 bases). V was cut by 10 bases and J by 0 bases, with 18 bases left in between. There are 16 residues in the CDR3. CDR1 and CDR2 (germline): ENHRY, SYGVKD. The CDR3 here is CARLAGQRANTGELFF. The CDR3 DNA sequence: TGTGCCAGGTTGGCCGGACAGAGGGCGAACACCGGGGAGCTGTTTTTT.

V is TRBV4-2 and J is TRBJ1-1, with TRBD1 matching 8 bases. The germline gives CDR1 LGHNA, CDR2 YNFKEQ. CDR3 length: 16 amino acids. V shed 3 bases and J 1 base; nucleotides not matched to a gene: 7. The CDR3 coding sequence is TGTGCCAGCAGCCACCAGGGGGCAGGCGGGAACACTGAAGCTTTCTTT. Its translation is CASSHQGAGGNTEAFF.

In this sample, this clone turned up once. V gene TRBV15 combines with J gene TRBJ1-4, with a tentative D call TRBD1 (5 bases). CDR3 size: 15 residues. Germline values: CDR1 LNHNV, CDR2 YYDKDF (reference sequence). Between the trimmed V and J ends, which lost 0 bases and 3 bases, there was a span of 8 bases. The DNA for the CDR3 is TGTGCCACCAGCAGAGATCTAGGGGCTAATGAAAAACTGTTTTTT. This sequence encodes CATSRDLGANEKLFF.